The 21 T cell receptor beta chains below come from one sample, sequenced in a study of CD8 T cells in ankylosing spondylitis. TCRdb called the 5' RACE reads again in MiXCR, with one record for every CDR3 protein. The sample holds some 840,000 distinct CDR3 sequences, about 11% seen once. Findings and limits, study-wide: One TCR beta motif, made up of under ten highly homologous variants, appeared characteristic of ankylosing spondylitis blood.

Antigen specificity for these receptors is unknown. The sample consisted of blood, either unsorted or a sorted T cell fraction (not recorded which). The receptors originated from a male donor with ankylosing spondylitis.

This sequence joins TRBV7-2 and TRBJ2-3; TRBD2 matches at 12 bases. This CDR3 spans 17 amino acids. Germline trimming cut 5 bases from V and 7 bases from J; bases unmatched to any gene: 13. The V gene's germline CDR1 is SGHTA and CDR2 FQGNSA. CDR3 loop: CASSRLAGGHESNTQYF. As DNA, the CDR3 is TGTGCCAGCAGCCGCCTAGCGGGGGGGCATGAATCTAATACGCAGTATTTT.

This clonotype has a count of ten or more. The chain couples TRBV20-1 to TRBJ2-5, with D possibly matching TRBD1 (5 bases). V was clipped by 1 base and J by 2 bases, with 8 bases between them. Germline assignment: CDR1 DFQATT and CDR2 SNEGSKA (reference sequence). This CDR3 has 13 amino acids. The CDR3 DNA reads TGCAGTGCTAGAGTTCCAGGGCAAGAGACCCAGTACTTC. It specifies CSARVPGQETQYF.

The chain employs TRBV15 and TRBJ1-5, with D perhaps matching TRBD1 (5 bases). The CDR3 has 16 residues. Germline loops: CDR1 LNHNV, CDR2 YYDKDF (reference sequence). Between the trimmed V and J ends, which lost 0 bases and 11 bases, there was a span of 20 bases. The CDR3 DNA reads TGTGCCACCAGCAGAGATGGTACCGGGGGACTGAGGACCCAGCATTTT. Residues: CATSRDGTGGLRTQHF.

Many counts were recorded for this clonotype. V usage is TRBV7-2 and J usage is TRBJ2-3; 9 nucleotides match TRBD1. This CDR3 is built from 14 residues. V was pared by 5 bases and J by 2 bases, with 2 bases of the junction left unmatched. Per the germline V gene, CDR1 is SGHTA and CDR2 is FQGNSA. CDR3 coding DNA: TGTGCCAGCAGCCGGGACAGGGCCACAGATACGCAGTATTTT. Its translation: CASSRDRATDTQYF. Combining the CDR3 with reference TRBV7-2 and TRBJ2-3 gives the whole variable domain GAGVSQSPSNKVTEKGKDVELRCDPISGHTALYWYRQSLGQGLEFLIYFQGNSAPDKSGLPSDRFSAERTGGSVSTLTIQRTQQEDSAVYLCASSRDRATDTQYFGPGTRLTVL.

This clonotype occurred a few times. The V and J genes are TRBV29-1 and TRBJ2-3; D possibly corresponds to TRBD2 (6 bases). Germline V gives CDR1 SQVTM, CDR2 ANQGSEA. The CDR3 spans 14 residues. Between the trimmed V and J ends, which lost 4 bases and 4 bases, there was a span of 15 bases. This CDR3 reads CSVGSGYPADTQYF. DNA of the CDR3: TGCAGCGTTGGGAGCGGGTACCCCGCAGATACGCAGTATTTT.

The sample holds many counts of this clonotype. This sequence joins TRBV7-2 and TRBJ2-4, with D possibly TRBD2 on 5 matching bases. In germline, CDR1 is SGHTA, CDR2 FQGNSA. Between the trimmed V and J ends, which lost 0 bases and 6 bases, there was a span of 15 bases. The CDR3 consists of 16 residues. CDR3 in amino acids: CASSLALGGSGNIQYF. CDR3 DNA: TGTGCCAGCAGCTTAGCGCTAGGAGGATCCGGAAACATTCAGTACTTC.

This clonotype was counted a few times. The rearrangement links TRBV5-4 to TRBJ1-5; D possibly corresponds to TRBD1 (5 bases). CDR1 is SGHNT and CDR2 is YYREEE in the germline V gene (reference sequence). CDR3 size: 15 residues. The V and J ends lost 4 bases and 6 bases respectively, with 17 bases between them. This CDR3 reads CASSPGAGIGQPQHF. The CDR3 DNA is TGTGCCAGCAGCCCCGGGGCAGGGATTGGTCAGCCCCAGCATTTT.

This clonotype has just a few counts. The chain is built from TRBV5-1 and TRBJ2-5, with TRBD2 matching over 11 bases. Trimming cost V 4 bases and J 4 bases; bases outside gene matches: 15. The CDR3 contains 18 residues. The germline gives CDR1 SGHRS, CDR2 YFSETQ. In DNA form, the CDR3 reads TGCGCCAGCAGCCCTGGGGTACTAGCGGGAGTGGCGGGAGAGACCCAGTACTTC. Translated: CASSPGVLAGVAGETQYF.

This clonotype was found many times. The chain is built from TRBV12-3 or TRBV12-4 and TRBJ1-1; 11 bases match TRBD1. J lost 11 bases, V lost 0 bases, and 5 bases had no gene match. CDR3 length: 14 residues. CDR3 sequence (DNA): TGTGCCAGCAGTTTAGCGCTGGGACAGGGGGTTGCTTTCTTT. Translation gives CASSLALGQGVAFF.

The J gene is TRBJ2-5, the V gene TRBV27, with a tentative D call TRBD2 (5 bases). The V end lost 8 bases, the J end lost 4 bases, and 11 bases lay between the germline ends. Germline V gives CDR1 MNHEY, CDR2 SMNVEV (reference sequence). This CDR3 region has 12 residues. The CDR3 DNA sequence: TGTGCCAGCGGACGAGGGCCAGAGACCCAGTACTTC. This sequence encodes CASGRGPETQYF.

This chain connects TRBV27 to TRBJ1-3; the D gene is possibly TRBD1 (6 bases). Trimming left V 5 bases short and J 4 bases short, with 9 bases between. The length of the CDR3 is 13 residues. In germline, CDR1 is MNHEY, CDR2 SMNVEV (reference sequence). CDR3 residues: CASSGTLGNTIYF. Here the CDR3 DNA reads TGTGCCAGCAGTGGGACACTCGGAAACACCATATATTTT.

This clonotype has just a few counts. The chain links TRBV10-3 to TRBJ2-1, with 11 nucleotides matching TRBD2. The CDR3 sequence is 15 residues long. Germline V gives CDR1 ENHRY, CDR2 SYGVKD. Trimming at V came to 6 bases and at J to 7 bases, leaving 8 bases not matched to a gene. CDR3 loop: CAISVLAGVSNEQFF. CDR3 sequence (DNA): TGTGCCATCAGCGTACTAGCGGGGGTCTCGAATGAGCAGTTCTTC.

This clonotype was seen at least ten times. The genes are TRBV20-1 and TRBJ2-7; D not certain. V lost 4 bases and J 1 base, leaving 11 bases between the germline ends. The CDR3 runs to 13 residues. The V gene's germline CDR1 is DFQATT and CDR2 SNEGSKA (reference sequence). CDR3 nucleotide sequence: TGCAGTGCTACTAAAGCGCTTTCCTACGAGCAGTACTTC. Its translation: CSATKALSYEQYF.

This clonotype came up a few times. This chain uses TRBV9 with TRBJ2-5; either TRBD1 or TRBD2 may supply D (5 bases each). The CDR3 is made up of 14 amino acids. The V end lost 0 bases, the J end lost 5 bases, and 11 bases lay between the germline ends. The germline gives CDR1 SGDLS, CDR2 YYNGEE. The CDR3 loop reads CASSVGPGRETQYF. CDR3 nucleotide sequence: TGTGCCAGCAGCGTAGGCCCGGGACGGGAGACCCAGTACTTC.

This clonotype was seen more than once but under ten times. This sequence joins TRBV7-2 and TRBJ2-5; TRBD2 is a possible D gene (6 bases). The CDR3 extends over 15 amino acids. V was clipped by 1 base and J by 5 bases, with 14 bases between them. The germline V gene encodes CDR1 SGHTA and CDR2 FQGNSA. The CDR3 DNA reads as TGTGCCAGCAGCTTAGATCCGGGGAGGAGGGAGACCCAGTACTTC. Protein sequence: CASSLDPGRRETQYF.

In this sample, this clonotype turned up many times. The chain is built from TRBV10-3 and TRBJ2-6; D ambiguous. There are 16 residues in the CDR3. Germline V gene lookup returns CDR1 ENHRY and CDR2 SYGVKD. Trimming pared 4 bases from V and 2 bases from J, leaving 12 bases between. CDR3 coding DNA: TGTGCCATCAGTGCCATCGGAGATGCTGGGGCCAACGTCCTGACTTTC. Translating gives CAISAIGDAGANVLTF.

This clonotype showed up just a few times. The chain is built from TRBV6-1 and TRBJ2-2; weak D call: TRBD2 (6 bases). The CDR3 is 15 amino acids. CDR1 is MNHNS, CDR2 SASEGT, per germline. V was pared by 7 bases and J by 1 base, with 13 bases between. The DNA for the CDR3 is TGTGCCAGCACGATGGGGGGAGGGAACACCGGGGAGCTGTTTTTT. Translation: CASTMGGGNTGELFF.

This clonotype was counted between two and nine times. This chain joins TRBV7-2 and TRBJ2-3; a weak D match, TRBD1 (6 bases). Germline assignment: CDR1 SGHTA and CDR2 FQGNSA. V lost 3 bases, J lost 6 bases, and 13 bases lay in between. The CDR3 runs 14 residues. Written as DNA, the CDR3 is TGTGCCAGCAGCTTGGTCCAGGGGTTTGATACGCAGTATTTT. Residues: CASSLVQGFDTQYF.

The gene calls are TRBV20-1 and TRBJ2-7; 10 nucleotides align to TRBD1. The CDR3 sequence is 13 residues long. With 6 bases clipped from V and 2 bases from J, the junction kept 4 bases outside the gene matches. Germline values: CDR1 DFQATT, CDR2 SNEGSKA (reference sequence). The CDR3: CSAETGGPYEQYF. CDR3 coding DNA: TGCAGTGCGGAGACAGGGGGCCCCTACGAGCAGTACTTC.

This clonotype was recorded a few times. This chain connects TRBV2 to TRBJ2-5; no clear D gene. The germline gives CDR1 SNHLY, CDR2 FYNNEI. The CDR3 extends over 14 amino acids. The V gene lost 0 bases and the J gene lost 4 bases, with 9 bases spanning the gap. CDR3 DNA: TGTGCCAGCAGTGAAGCGCTAGGGATAGAGACCCAGTACTTC. Protein product: CASSEALGIETQYF.

This clonotype was seen ten or more times. V gene TRBV29-1 combines with J gene TRBJ2-5; no firm D call. The V gene lost 3 bases and the J gene lost 4 bases, with 9 bases spanning the gap. The CDR3 runs to 12 residues. Germline CDR1 and CDR2: SQVTM and ANQGSEA. The CDR3 region has the DNA TGCAGCGTTGAGTGGGAAGGAGAGACCCAGTACTTC. It yields the protein CSVEWEGETQYF.